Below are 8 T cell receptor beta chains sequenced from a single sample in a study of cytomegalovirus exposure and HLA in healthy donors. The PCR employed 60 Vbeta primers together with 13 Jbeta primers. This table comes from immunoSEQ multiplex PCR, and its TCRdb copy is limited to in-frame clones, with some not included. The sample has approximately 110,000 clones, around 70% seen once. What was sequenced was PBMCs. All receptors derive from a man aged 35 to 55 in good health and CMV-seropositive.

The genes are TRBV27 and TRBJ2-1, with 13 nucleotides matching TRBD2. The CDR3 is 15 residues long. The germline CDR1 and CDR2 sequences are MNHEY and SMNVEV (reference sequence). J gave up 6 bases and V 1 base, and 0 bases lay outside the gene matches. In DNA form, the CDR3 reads TGTGCCAGCAGTTTATGGACTAGCGGGAGCAATGAGCAGTTCTTC. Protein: CASSLWTSGSNEQFF.

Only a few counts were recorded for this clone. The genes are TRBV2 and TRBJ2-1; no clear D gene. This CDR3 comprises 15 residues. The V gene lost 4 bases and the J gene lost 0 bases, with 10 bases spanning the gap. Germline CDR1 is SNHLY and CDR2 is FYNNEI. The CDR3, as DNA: TGTGCCAGCAGTGTTCTCGGTGGCTCCTACAATGAGCAGTTCTTC. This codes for CASSVLGGSYNEQFF.

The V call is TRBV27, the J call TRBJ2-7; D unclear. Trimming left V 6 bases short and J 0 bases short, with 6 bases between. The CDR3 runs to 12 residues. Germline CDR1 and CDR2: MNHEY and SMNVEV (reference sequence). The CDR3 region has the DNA TGTGCCAGCAGCCCGAGCTCCTACGAGCAGTACTTC. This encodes CASSPSSYEQYF.

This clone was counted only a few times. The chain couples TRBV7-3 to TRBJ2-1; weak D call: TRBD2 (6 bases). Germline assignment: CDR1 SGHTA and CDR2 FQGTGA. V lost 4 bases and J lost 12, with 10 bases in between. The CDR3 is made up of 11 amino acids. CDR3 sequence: CASSSGGAQFF. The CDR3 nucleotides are TGTGCCAGCAGCTCCGGAGGGGCGCAGTTCTTC.

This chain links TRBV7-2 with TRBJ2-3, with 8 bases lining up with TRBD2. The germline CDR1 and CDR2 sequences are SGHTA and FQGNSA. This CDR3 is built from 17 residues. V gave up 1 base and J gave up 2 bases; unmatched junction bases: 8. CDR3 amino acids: CASSLEVAGGYTDTQYF. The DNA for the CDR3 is TGTGCCAGCAGCTTAGAAGTGGCGGGAGGTTACACAGATACGCAGTATTTT.

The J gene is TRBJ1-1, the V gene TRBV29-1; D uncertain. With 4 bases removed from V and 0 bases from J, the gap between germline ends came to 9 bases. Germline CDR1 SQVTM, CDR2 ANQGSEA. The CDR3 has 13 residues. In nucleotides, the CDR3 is TGCAGCGTTGTTGGAGTCATGAACACTGAAGCTTTCTTT. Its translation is CSVVGVMNTEAFF.

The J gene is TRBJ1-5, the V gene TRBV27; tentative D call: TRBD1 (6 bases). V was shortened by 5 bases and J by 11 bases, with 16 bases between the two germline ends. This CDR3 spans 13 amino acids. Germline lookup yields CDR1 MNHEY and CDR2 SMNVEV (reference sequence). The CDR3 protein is CASSIATGTAQHF. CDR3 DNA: TGTGCCAGCAGTATAGCGACAGGCACGGCCCAGCATTTT.

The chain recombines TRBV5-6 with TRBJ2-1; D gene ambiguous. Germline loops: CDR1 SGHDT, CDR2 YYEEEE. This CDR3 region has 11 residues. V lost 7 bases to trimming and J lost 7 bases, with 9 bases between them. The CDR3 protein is CASSKENEQFF. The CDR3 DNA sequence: TGTGCCAGCTCAAAGGAGAATGAGCAGTTCTTC.